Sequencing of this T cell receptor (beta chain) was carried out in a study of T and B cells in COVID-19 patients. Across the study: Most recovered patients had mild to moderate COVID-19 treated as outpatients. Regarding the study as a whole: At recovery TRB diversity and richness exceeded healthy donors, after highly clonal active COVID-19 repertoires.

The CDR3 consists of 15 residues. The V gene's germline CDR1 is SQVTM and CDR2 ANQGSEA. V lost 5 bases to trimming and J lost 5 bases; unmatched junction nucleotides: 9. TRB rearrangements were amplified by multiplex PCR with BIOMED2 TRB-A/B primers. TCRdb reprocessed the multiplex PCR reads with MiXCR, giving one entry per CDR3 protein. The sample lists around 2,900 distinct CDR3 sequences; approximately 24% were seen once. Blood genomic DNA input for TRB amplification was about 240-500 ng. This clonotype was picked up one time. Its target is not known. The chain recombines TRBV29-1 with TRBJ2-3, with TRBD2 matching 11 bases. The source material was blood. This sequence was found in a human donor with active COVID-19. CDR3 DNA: TGCAGCGTTCTCTATAGCGGGGGGGCAATAGATACGCAGTATTTT. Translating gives CSVLYSGGAIDTQYF.